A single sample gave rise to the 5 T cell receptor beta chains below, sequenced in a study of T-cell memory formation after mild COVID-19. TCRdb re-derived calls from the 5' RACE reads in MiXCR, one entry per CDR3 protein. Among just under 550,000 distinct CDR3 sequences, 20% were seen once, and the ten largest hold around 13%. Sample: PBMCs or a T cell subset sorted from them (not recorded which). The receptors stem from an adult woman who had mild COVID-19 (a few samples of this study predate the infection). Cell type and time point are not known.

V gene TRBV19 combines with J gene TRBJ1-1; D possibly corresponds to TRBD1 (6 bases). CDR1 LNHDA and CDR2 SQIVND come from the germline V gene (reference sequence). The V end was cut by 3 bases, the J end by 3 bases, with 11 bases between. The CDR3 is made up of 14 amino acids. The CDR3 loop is CASSIMGADTEAFF. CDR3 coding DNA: TGTGCCAGTAGTATTATGGGGGCTGACACTGAAGCTTTCTTT.

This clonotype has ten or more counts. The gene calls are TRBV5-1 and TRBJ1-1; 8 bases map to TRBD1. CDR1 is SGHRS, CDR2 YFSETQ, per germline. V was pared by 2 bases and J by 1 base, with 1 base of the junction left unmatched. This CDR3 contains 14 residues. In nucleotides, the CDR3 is TGCGCCAGCAGCTTTGACAGGGGGAACACTGAAGCTTTCTTT. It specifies CASSFDRGNTEAFF.

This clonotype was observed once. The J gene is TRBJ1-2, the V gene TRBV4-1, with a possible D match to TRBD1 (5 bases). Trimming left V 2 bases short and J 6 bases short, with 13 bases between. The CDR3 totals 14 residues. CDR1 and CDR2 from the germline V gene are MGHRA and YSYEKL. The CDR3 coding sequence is TGCGCCAGCAGCCAATTTGGTGACAGTGATGGCTACACCTTC. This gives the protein CASSQFGDSDGYTF.

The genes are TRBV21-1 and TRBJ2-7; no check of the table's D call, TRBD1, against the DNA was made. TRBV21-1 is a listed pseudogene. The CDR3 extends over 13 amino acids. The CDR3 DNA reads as TGTGCCAGCAGCCAAGGCCTGGGGCCCGAGCAGTACTTC. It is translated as CASSQGLGPEQYF.

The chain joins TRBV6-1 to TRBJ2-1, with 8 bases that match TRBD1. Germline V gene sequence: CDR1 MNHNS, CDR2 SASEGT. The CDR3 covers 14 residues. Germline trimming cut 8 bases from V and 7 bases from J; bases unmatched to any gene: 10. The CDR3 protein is CASHPGQARNEQFF. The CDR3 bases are TGTGCCAGCCACCCGGGACAGGCTCGAAATGAGCAGTTCTTC.